The 11 T cell receptor beta chains presented below share a single source sample, sequenced in a study of vaccination and CD4 T cells after COVID-19. One entry per CDR3 protein, called by TCRdb with MiXCR from the PCR reads. The table has 20,000 to 30,000 distinct CDR3 sequences, about 54% seen once. The sequenced sample was CD4+ T cells from blood, obtained before SARS-CoV-2 vaccination. The receptor source for this set is a human donor who had recovered from COVID-19.

The chain is built from TRBV20-1 and TRBJ2-2, with 13 bases aligning to TRBD2. Germline V gives CDR1 DFQATT, CDR2 SNEGSKA (reference sequence). The CDR3 runs 18 residues. V shed 5 bases, J shed 6 bases, and the junction held 15 bases outside the gene matches. The CDR3 is CSASDRGRTSGRPGELFF. As DNA, the CDR3 is TGCAGTGCTTCGGACAGGGGGCGGACTAGCGGGAGACCCGGGGAGCTGTTTTTT.

This chain links TRBV19 with TRBJ1-1, with a weak D call TRBD1 (6 bases). Looked up from germline, CDR1 is LNHDA and CDR2 is SQIVND (reference sequence). V lost 6 bases, J lost 4 bases, and 18 bases lay in between. The CDR3 has 15 amino acids. The CDR3 region has the DNA TGTGCCAGTAGGAATCGGGGGGCGGTCAGCACTGAAGCTTTCTTT. It yields the protein CASRNRGAVSTEAFF.

The V gene is TRBV7-3, the J gene TRBJ2-2, with D unresolved. This CDR3 region has 15 residues. Trimming shortened V by 5 bases and J by 2 bases, and 12 bases separated the two germline ends. The germline gives CDR1 SGHTA, CDR2 FQGTGA. The CDR3 is CASSMFVANTGELFF. The CDR3 nucleotides are TGTGCCAGCAGCATGTTTGTCGCAAACACCGGGGAGCTGTTTTTT.

CDR3 in amino acids: CAISETTGVEQYF. In DNA, the CDR3 is TGTGCCATCAGTGAGACGACAGGGGTAGAGCAGTACTTC. This chain links TRBV10-3 with TRBJ2-7; TRBD1 matches at 8 bases. Trimming took 2 bases from V and 7 from J; bases not matched to a gene: 4. CDR3 length: 13 amino acids. CDR1 is ENHRY and CDR2 is SYGVKD in the germline V gene.

This clonotype was seen a handful of times. The chain couples TRBV12-3 or TRBV12-4 to TRBJ1-1; 8 nucleotides line up with TRBD1. The CDR3 totals 13 residues. The junction had 5 bases not matched to a gene; V was cut back by 6 bases and J by 5 bases. The CDR3 protein is CASSLNRGTEAFF. The CDR3 region has the DNA TGTGCCAGCAGCCTTAACAGGGGGACTGAAGCTTTCTTT.

CDR3 coding DNA: TGTGCCAGCAGCTTTGGGGGACTAGCGGGAGCGTACGAGCAGTACTTC. This gives the protein CASSFGGLAGAYEQYF. J is TRBJ2-7 and V is TRBV5-4, with TRBD2 matching 14 bases. This CDR3 region has 16 residues. The ends lost 2 bases at V and 4 bases at J; junction bases unmatched: 5. Germline lookup yields CDR1 SGHNT and CDR2 YYREEE (reference sequence).

The chain has TRBV19 and TRBJ1-5, with 9 bases identical to TRBD1. The CDR3 extends over 15 amino acids. Trimming took 7 bases from V and 2 from J; bases not matched to a gene: 6. Germline CDR1 and CDR2: LNHDA and SQIVND (reference sequence). In DNA, the CDR3 is TGTGCCAGTATGGGACAGGGTGGTGGCAATCAGCCCCAGCATTTT. It encodes CASMGQGGGNQPQHF.

The chain recombines TRBV6-1 with TRBJ1-5; TRBD1 is a possible D gene (6 bases). There are 16 residues in the CDR3. Germline V gene lookup returns CDR1 MNHNS and CDR2 SASEGT. V lost 4 bases to trimming and J lost 3 bases, with 16 bases between them. CDR3: CASSGPQGPTNQPQHF. The CDR3 region has the DNA TGTGCCAGCAGTGGGCCCCAGGGGCCTACCAATCAGCCCCAGCATTTT.

V is TRBV6-1 and J is TRBJ1-3; D perhaps matches TRBD1 (6 bases). Trimming stripped 2 bases from V and 1 base from J, with 9 bases between. Per germline, CDR1 MNHNS and CDR2 SASEGT. The CDR3 extends over 15 amino acids. CDR3 loop: CASSEQTGSGNTIYF. CDR3 sequence (DNA): TGTGCCAGCAGTGAACAGACAGGTTCTGGAAACACCATATATTTT.

This clonotype was detected only once. The chain recombines TRBV5-5 with TRBJ2-3; 12 bases are a match to TRBD2. From germline, CDR1 is SGHKS and CDR2 YYEKEE (reference sequence). Unmatched junction bases numbered 6, after V lost 4 bases and J lost 3 bases. The CDR3 runs to 16 residues. This CDR3 reads CASSTGLAGPTDTQYF. In DNA form, the CDR3 reads TGTGCCAGCAGCACAGGACTAGCGGGACCGACAGATACGCAGTATTTT.

The chain carries TRBV6-1 and TRBJ2-1, with D uncertain. The CDR3 has 13 residues. Germline V gives CDR1 MNHNS, CDR2 SASEGT. Between the trimmed V and J ends, which lost 8 bases and 4 bases, there was a span of 12 bases. The CDR3 DNA reads TGTGCCAGCCCCTCTCCCTTTTACAATGAGCAGTTCTTC. It is translated as CASPSPFYNEQFF.